This entry is about one TCR beta chain. As yet, its antigen is unknown. These data originate in a study of shared clonotypes between healthy human individuals. Notes on the study in general: Roughly 5% of naive CD4 clonotypes were common to a handful of donors. A generally larger estimated richness was seen in naive subsets than in memory subsets.

Authors' data handling: In the immunoSEQ data, sequences were junction-only and lacked quality scores, so filtering differed. Clones were sequenced by immunoSEQ multiplex PCR, and TCRdb holds only the in-frame ones, with some missing. V, J and clone size are taken as reported in that table, and D and trimming were inferred from the DNA itself. The sample includes millions of clones, around 90% of them seen just once. From germline, CDR1 is MDHEN and CDR2 SYDVKM. This CDR3 spans 15 amino acids. J gave up 1 base and V 3 bases, and 6 bases lay outside the gene matches. Sequencing was carried out using naive CD4+ T cells sorted from blood. Subset of the sample: CD45RA+ positively selected. This TCR derives from a man younger than 30 in good health. This sequence joins TRBV28 and TRBJ2-7; TRBD2 aligns across 7 bases. The CDR3 spells CASSLGGMPSYEQYF. The CDR3 DNA is TGTGCCAGCAGTTTGGGGGGGATGCCGTCCTACGAGCAGTACTTC. The complete variable domain, with remaining parts taken from reference TRBV28 and TRBJ2-7, reads DVKVTQSSRYLVKRTGEKVFLECVQDMDHENMFWYRQDPGLGLRLIYFSYDVKMKEKGDIPEGYSVSREKKERFSLILESASTNQTSMYLCASSLGGMPSYEQYFGPGTRLTVT.